These T cell receptor beta chains were read from a single sample in a study of glioma-infiltrating T cells. TCRdb re-called the multiplex PCR reads through MiXCR, storing one row per CDR3 protein. This table has some 160,000 distinct CDR3 sequences, around 42% appearing once. Input material: glioma tissue, nonneoplastic brain tissue, or PBMCs (not recorded which). The receptors originated from a human donor with low-grade glioma or glioblastoma, undergoing nonglioma brain surgery, or in good health (not recorded which). Each CDR3 is given with its conserved first and last residue. The D gene is left open where the match is weak. Clone size is stated in some rows and not others, as once, few, many or a class when expanded.

>-|TRBV12-3/TRBV12-4|-|TRBJ2-1
CASIPGTSYNEKFF
TGTGCCAGCATTCCCGGGACGTCCTACAATGAGAAGTTCTTC
>-|TRBV12-5|-|TRBJ2-1
CANGLGLPRDEQFF
TGTGCTAATGGTTTAGGGCTCCCCCGGGATGAGCAGTTCTTC
>many|TRBV6-1|TRBD2|TRBJ2-1
CASSLSGRGANEQFF
TGTGCCAGCAGTCTAAGCGGGAGAGGGGCGAATGAGCAGTTCTTC
>many|TRBV20-1|TRBD1|TRBJ2-7
CSASTRDRGQIPYEQYF
TGCAGTGCTAGTACCCGGGACAGGGGCCAAATACCCTACGAGCAGTACTTC
>-|TRBV6-2/TRBV6-3|-|TRBJ1-2
CAISGGEDGYTF
TGTGCCATCAGTGGAGGAGAGGATGGCTACACCTTC
>many|TRBV20-1|TRBD2|TRBJ2-5
CSAMTSGRAGETQYF
TGCAGTGCTATGACTAGCGGGAGGGCTGGGGAGACCCAGTACTTC
>many|TRBV20-1|-|TRBJ2-1
CSVEGSTYNEQFF
TGCAGTGTTGAGGGCTCTACCTACAATGAGCAGTTCTTC
>many|TRBV20-1|TRBD1|TRBJ1-5
CSASQRGQTNQPQHF
TGCAGTGCTAGTCAGAGGGGACAGACTAATCAGCCCCAGCATTTT
>many|TRBV11-2|-|TRBJ1-1
CASRDWLNTEAFF
TGTGCCAGCAGGGATTGGCTGAACACTGAAGCTTTCTTT
>few|TRBV29-1|-|TRBJ2-1
CSVPNEPNEQFF
TGCAGCGTCCCAAACGAGCCCAATGAGCAGTTCTTC
>many|TRBV19|-|TRBJ1-1
CASSNQGNTEAFF
TGTGCCAGTAGTAACCAGGGGAACACTGAAGCTTTCTTT
>many|TRBV28|TRBD1|TRBJ1-2
CASSLTGGAKDF
TGTGCCAGCAGTTTGACAGGGGGCGCAAAGGACTTC
>-|TRBV10-3|TRBD1|TRBJ2-1
CAISTGGISYNEQFF
TGTGCCATCAGTACAGGGGGTATCTCCTACAATGAGCAGTTCTTC
>-|TRBV27|TRBD2|TRBJ2-1
CASSPGTSGRPQFF
TGTGCCAGCAGTCCCGGGACTAGCGGGAGGCCGCAGTTCTTC
>-|TRBV2|TRBD2|TRBJ2-3
CASSDQGGYTDTQYF
TGTGCCAGCAGTGACCAGGGAGGGTACACAGATACGCAGTATTTT
>-|TRBV2|TRBD2|TRBJ2-7
CASKIDGRDYNEQYF
TGTGCCAGCAAAATTGACGGGCGGGACTACAATGAGCAGTACTTC
>-|TRBV20-1|-|TRBJ2-1
CSARESRNEQFF
TGCAGTGCTAGAGAGAGCCGCAATGAGCAGTTCTTC
>-|TRBV12-3/TRBV12-4|-|TRBJ1-1
CASSFGGPGAFF
TGTGCCAGCAGTTTCGGGGGGCCCGGAGCTTTCTTT
>-|TRBV3-1|TRBD2|TRBJ2-1
CASSQVRLAGVGSYNEQFF
TGTGCCAGCAGCCAAGTACGACTAGCGGGAGTCGGATCCTACAATGAGCAGTTCTTC
>many|TRBV20-1|-|TRBJ2-5
CSARRWRQGSQETQYF
TGCAGTGCTAGAAGGTGGCGCCAGGGCTCCCAAGAGACCCAGTACTTC
>-|TRBV3-1|-|TRBJ2-7
CASRRTTGAGSYEQYF
TGTGCCAGCAGGCGTACTACCGGGGCAGGGAGTTACGAGCAGTACTTC
>few|TRBV4-1|-|TRBJ2-3
CASSQGNGRSTDTQYF
TGCGCCAGCAGCCAAGGGAACGGAAGGAGCACAGATACGCAGTATTTT
>-|TRBV5-1|-|TRBJ1-1
CASSSDQVNTEAFF
TGCGCCAGCAGCTCGGACCAGGTGAACACTGAAGCTTTCTTT
>-|TRBV6-6|TRBD2|TRBJ2-7
CASSQTSGSHEQYF
TGTGCCAGCAGCCAGACTAGCGGGAGCCACGAGCAGTACTTC
>many|TRBV6-1|-|TRBJ2-7
CASRQGRYEQYF
TGTGCCAGCAGACAGGGGAGGTACGAGCAGTACTTC
>-|TRBV28|-|TRBJ2-5
CASSPLSGSGTKYF
TGTGCCAGCAGTCCCCTCAGCGGATCGGGGACCAAGTACTTC
>many|TRBV6-1|-|TRBJ2-7
CASSEIRPGRFSYEQYF
TGTGCCAGCAGTGAAATTCGTCCAGGACGATTCTCCTACGAGCAGTACTTC
>-|TRBV2|TRBD2|TRBJ2-3
CASSVLAGADTQYF
TGTGCCAGCAGTGTTCTAGCGGGAGCAGATACGCAGTATTTT
>-|TRBV9|-|TRBJ2-7
CASSGDGSPYEQYF
TGTGCCAGCAGCGGGGACGGGTCTCCCTACGAGCAGTACTTC
>-|TRBV6-1|-|TRBJ1-5
CASSKGSNKPQHF
TGTGCCAGCAGTAAAGGAAGCAATAAGCCCCAGCATTTT